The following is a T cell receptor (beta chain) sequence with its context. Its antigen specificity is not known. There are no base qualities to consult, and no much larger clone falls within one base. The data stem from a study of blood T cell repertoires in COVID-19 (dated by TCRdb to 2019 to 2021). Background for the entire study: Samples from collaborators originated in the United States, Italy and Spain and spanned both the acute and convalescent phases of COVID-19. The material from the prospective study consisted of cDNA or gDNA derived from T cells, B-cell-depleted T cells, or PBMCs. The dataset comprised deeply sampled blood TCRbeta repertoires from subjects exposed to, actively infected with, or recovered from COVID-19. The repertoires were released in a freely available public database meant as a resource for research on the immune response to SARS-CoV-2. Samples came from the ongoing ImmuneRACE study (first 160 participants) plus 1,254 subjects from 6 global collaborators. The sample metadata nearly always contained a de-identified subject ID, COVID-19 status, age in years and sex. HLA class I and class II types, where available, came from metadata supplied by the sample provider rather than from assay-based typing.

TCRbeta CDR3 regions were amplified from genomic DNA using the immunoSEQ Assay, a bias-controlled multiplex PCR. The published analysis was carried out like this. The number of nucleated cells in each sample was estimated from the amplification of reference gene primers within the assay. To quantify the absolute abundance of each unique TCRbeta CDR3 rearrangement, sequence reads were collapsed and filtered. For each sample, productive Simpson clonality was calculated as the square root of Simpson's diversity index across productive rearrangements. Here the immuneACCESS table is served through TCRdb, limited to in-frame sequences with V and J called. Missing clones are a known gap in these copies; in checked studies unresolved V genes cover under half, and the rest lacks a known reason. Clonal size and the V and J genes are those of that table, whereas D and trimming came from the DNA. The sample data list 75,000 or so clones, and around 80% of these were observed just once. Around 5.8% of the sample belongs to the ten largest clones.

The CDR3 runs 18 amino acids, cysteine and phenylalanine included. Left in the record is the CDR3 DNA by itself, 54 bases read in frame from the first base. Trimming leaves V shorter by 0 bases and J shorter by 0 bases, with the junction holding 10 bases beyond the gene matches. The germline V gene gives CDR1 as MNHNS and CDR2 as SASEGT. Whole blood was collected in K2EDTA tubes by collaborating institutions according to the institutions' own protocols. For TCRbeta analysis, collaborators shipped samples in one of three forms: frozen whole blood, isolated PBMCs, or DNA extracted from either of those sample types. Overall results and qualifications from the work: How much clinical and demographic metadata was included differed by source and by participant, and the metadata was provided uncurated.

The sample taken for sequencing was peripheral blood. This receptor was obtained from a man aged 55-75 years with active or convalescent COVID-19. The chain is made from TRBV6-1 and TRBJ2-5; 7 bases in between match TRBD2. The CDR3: CASSEAGRAGVYQETQYF. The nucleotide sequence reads TGTGCCAGCAGTGAAGCTGGGAGGGCGGGGGTGTACCAAGAGACCCAGTACTTC.